Sequencing of this T cell receptor beta chain was carried out in a study of T cell repertoires in aging, cancer and after chemotherapy. Looking at the study overall: Six age groups, ranging from 30 or younger to 70 or older, included the donors. Study-wide results and limits: In healthy donors, age-related TCR diversity loss mainly reflected lost richness. Compared with age-matched healthy donors, untreated hematological or solid cancer patients showed higher blood TCR clonality. Rebound thymic output was suggested by rising median generation probability during chemotherapy in each cancer cohort.

The CDR3 contains 17 residues. The germline V gene has CDR1 MNHEY and CDR2 SMNVEV (reference sequence). V shed 2 bases and J shed 6 bases, with 20 bases lying between them. Rearranged V-D-J TRB sequences were amplified with a mixed TRB-A/B primer pool. Using its own MiXCR run on the multiplex PCR reads, TCRdb lists one record per CDR3 protein. This sample has several thousand distinct CDR3 sequences, with approximately 25% found just once. Peripheral blood genomic DNA, not sorted cells or RNA, was the template. This clonotype was detected ten times or more. Its matching antigen is unknown. The origin of this receptor is a human donor with a blood cancer. The sequencing sample was made of blood. J is TRBJ1-5 and V is TRBV27; D is uncertain. The CDR3 is CASSLNLQLADRQPQHF. Written as DNA, the CDR3 is TGTGCCAGCAGTTTAAATCTCCAATTAGCGGATCGTCAGCCCCAGCATTTT.